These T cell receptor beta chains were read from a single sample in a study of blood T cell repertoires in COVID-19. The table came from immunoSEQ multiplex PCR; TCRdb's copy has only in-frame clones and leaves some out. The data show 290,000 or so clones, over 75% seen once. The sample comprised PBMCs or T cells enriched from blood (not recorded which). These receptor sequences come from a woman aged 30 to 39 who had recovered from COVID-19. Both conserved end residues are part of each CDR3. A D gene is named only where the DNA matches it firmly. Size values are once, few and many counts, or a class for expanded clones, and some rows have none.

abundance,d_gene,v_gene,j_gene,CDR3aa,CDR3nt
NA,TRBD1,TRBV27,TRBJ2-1,CASSFAGGAYNEQFF,TGTGCCAGCAGTTTCGCAGGGGGCGCCTACAATGAGCAGTTCTTC
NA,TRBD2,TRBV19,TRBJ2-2,CASSHRTSGITGELFF,TGTGCCAGTAGCCATCGGACTAGCGGGATCACCGGGGAGCTGTTTTTT
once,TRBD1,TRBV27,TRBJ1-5,CASSLFGQGGNQPQHF,TGTGCCAGCAGTTTATTCGGACAGGGTGGCAATCAGCCCCAGCATTTT
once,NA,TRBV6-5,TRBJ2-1,CATLTSQGEQFF,TGTGCCACCTTAACTAGTCAAGGTGAGCAGTTCTTC
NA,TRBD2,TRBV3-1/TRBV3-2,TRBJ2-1,CASSLFGAGDVEQFF,TGTGCCAGCAGCCTTTTTGGAGCGGGAGACGTTGAGCAGTTCTTC
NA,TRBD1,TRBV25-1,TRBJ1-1,CASSTTGDTEAFF,TGTGCCAGCAGTACGACAGGGGACACTGAAGCTTTCTTT
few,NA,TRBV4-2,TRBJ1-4,CASSQEAWGREKLFF,TGTGCCAGCAGCCAAGAGGCGTGGGGGCGCGAAAAACTGTTTTTT
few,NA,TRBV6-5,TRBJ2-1,CASSRRSTYNEQFF,TGTGCCAGCAGTAGGAGGAGCACCTACAATGAGCAGTTCTTC
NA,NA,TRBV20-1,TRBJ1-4,CSASGGHLNEKLFF,TGCAGTGCTAGTGGGGGACACCTTAATGAAAAACTGTTTTTT
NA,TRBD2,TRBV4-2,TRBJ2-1,CASSQGTSGSRNEQFF,TGTGCCAGCAGCCAAGGGACTAGCGGGAGCCGTAATGAGCAGTTCTTC
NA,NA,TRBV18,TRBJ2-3,CASSPPLTGSLVDTQYF,TGTGCCAGCTCACCACCCTTGACAGGTTCCCTGGTAGATACGCAGTATTTT
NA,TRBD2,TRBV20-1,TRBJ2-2,CSASPGTSGRLGGELFF,TGCAGTGCTAGTCCCGGGACTAGCGGGAGGTTGGGAGGGGAGCTGTTTTTT
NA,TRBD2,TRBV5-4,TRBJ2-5,CASSQAGGHQETQYF,TGTGCCAGCAGCCAAGCGGGAGGCCACCAAGAGACCCAGTACTTC
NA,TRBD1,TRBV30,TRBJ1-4,CAFNTGTGRLATNEKLFF,TGTGCCTTTAACACCGGGACAGGGAGATTAGCAACTAATGAAAAACTGTTTTTT
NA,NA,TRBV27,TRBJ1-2,CASSSYGPQGGYTF,TGTGCCAGCAGTTCCTACGGGCCGCAGGGGGGCTACACCTTC
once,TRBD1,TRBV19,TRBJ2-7,CASSISGTVYEQYF,TGTGCCAGTAGTATTTCCGGGACAGTCTACGAGCAGTACTTC
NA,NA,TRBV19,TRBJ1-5,CASSILRSDSNQPQHF,TGTGCCAGTAGTATACTCAGGTCGGATAGCAATCAGCCCCAGCATTTT
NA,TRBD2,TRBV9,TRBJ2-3,CASSPRFTSGGADTQYF,TGTGCCAGCAGCCCCCGGTTTACTAGCGGAGGTGCAGATACGCAGTATTTT
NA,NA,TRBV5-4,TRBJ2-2,CASSLGGKLELFF,TGTGCCAGCAGCTTGGGGGGCAAACTTGAGCTGTTTTTT
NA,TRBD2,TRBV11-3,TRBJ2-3,CASSLGLAGGDRTWDTQYF,TGTGCCAGCAGCTTAGGGCTAGCGGGAGGAGACCGGACTTGGGATACGCAGTATTTT
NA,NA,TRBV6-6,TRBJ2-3,CASSYLTNTDTQYF,TGTGCCAGCAGTTACTTGACTAACACAGATACGCAGTATTTT
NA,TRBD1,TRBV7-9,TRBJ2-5,CASSLDRDLETQYF,TGTGCCAGCAGCCTTGACAGGGACCTGGAGACCCAGTACTTC
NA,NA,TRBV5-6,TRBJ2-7,CASSLGAGDTYEQYF,TGTGCCAGCAGCTTGGGTGCGGGTGATACCTACGAGCAGTACTTC
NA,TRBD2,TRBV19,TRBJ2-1,CASSIGAGGRNEQFF,TGTGCCAGTAGTATCGGTGCGGGAGGGCGTAATGAGCAGTTCTTC
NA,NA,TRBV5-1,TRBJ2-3,CASSPSGGLTDTQYF,TGCGCCAGCAGCCCATCCGGGGGTCTCACAGATACGCAGTATTTT
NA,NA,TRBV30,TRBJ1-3,CAWSNREAGNTIYF,TGTGCCTGGAGTAACAGGGAAGCTGGAAACACCATATATTTT
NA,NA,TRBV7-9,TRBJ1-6,CASSLVPDRNSPLHF,TGTGCCAGCAGCTTAGTACCGGACAGAAATTCACCCCTCCACTTT
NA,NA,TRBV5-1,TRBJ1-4,CASSLQFPNRLFF,TGCGCCAGCAGCTTGCAATTTCCGAATAGACTGTTTTTT
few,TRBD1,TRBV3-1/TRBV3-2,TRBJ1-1,CASSQGTGGIGMNTEAFF,TGTGCCAGCAGCCAAGGGACAGGGGGAATTGGCATGAACACTGAAGCTTTCTTT
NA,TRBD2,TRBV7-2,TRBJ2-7,CASQWASGTYEQYF,TGTGCCAGCCAATGGGCTAGCGGGACCTACGAGCAGTACTTC
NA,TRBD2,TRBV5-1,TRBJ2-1,CASSQTSGPLYEQFF,TGCGCCAGCAGCCAGACTAGCGGTCCGCTCTATGAGCAGTTCTTC
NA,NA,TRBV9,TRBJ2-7,CASSVGGEGGSYEQYF,TGTGCCAGCAGCGTAGGGGGCGAAGGGGGTTCCTACGAGCAGTACTTC
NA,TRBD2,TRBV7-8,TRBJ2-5,CASSPGTSGYPQETQYF,TGTGCCAGCAGCCCGGGGACTAGCGGTTACCCCCAAGAGACCCAGTACTTC
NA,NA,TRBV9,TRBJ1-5,CAGPQLSNQPQHF,TGTGCGGGGCCACAACTAAGCAATCAGCCCCAGCATTTT
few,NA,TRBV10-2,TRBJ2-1,CASSEFQGKNEQFF,TGCGCCAGCAGTGAGTTCCAGGGAAAGAATGAGCAGTTCTTC
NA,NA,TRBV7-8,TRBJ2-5,CASSLAGGVEETQYF,TGTGCCAGCAGCTTAGCGGGAGGAGTTGAAGAGACCCAGTACTTC
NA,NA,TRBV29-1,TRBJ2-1,CSVEGTGVGNEQFF,TGCAGCGTTGAGGGAACGGGAGTTGGGAATGAGCAGTTCTTC
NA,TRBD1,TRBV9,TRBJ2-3,CASSQDRGSDTQYF,TGTGCCAGCAGCCAGGACAGGGGATCAGATACGCAGTATTTT
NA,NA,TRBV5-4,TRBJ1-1,CASSLMAASTEAFF,TGTGCCAGCAGCTTGATGGCGGCCTCCACTGAAGCTTTCTTT
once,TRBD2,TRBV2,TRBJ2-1,CASSEPSGPDNEQFF,TGTGCCAGCAGTGAGCCTAGCGGGCCCGACAATGAGCAGTTCTTC
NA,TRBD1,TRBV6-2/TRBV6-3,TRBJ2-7,CASSYTTGGDYEQYF,TGTGCCAGCAGTTACACGACAGGGGGGGACTACGAGCAGTACTTC
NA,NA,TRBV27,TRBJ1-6,CASSLIPLTGLGSPLHF,TGTGCCAGCAGTTTAATCCCCCTTACAGGGTTAGGTTCACCCCTCCACTTT
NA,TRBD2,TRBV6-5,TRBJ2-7,CASSYRGLAGEAQYF,TGTGCCAGCAGTTACCGTGGACTAGCGGGAGAGGCGCAGTACTTC
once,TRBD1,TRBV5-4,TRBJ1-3,CASSMGTGRTGNTIYF,TGTGCCAGCAGCATGGGGACAGGGCGAACTGGAAACACCATATATTTT
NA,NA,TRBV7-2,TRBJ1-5,CASSFPNQPQHF,TGTGCCAGCAGCTTTCCAAATCAGCCCCAGCATTTT
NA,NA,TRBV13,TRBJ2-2,CASTSRGTGELFF,TGTGCCAGCACCTCCAGGGGCACCGGGGAGCTGTTTTTT
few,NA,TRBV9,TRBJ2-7,CASSVGGLGSYEQYF,TGTGCCAGCAGCGTAGGGGGACTGGGCTCCTACGAGCAGTACTTC
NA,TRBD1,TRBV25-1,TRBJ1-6,CASRTGGGSPLHF,TGTGCCAGCAGGACAGGGGGTGGTTCACCCCTCCACTTT
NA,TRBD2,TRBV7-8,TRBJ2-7,CASSFSGTSSEQYF,TGTGCCAGCAGCTTCTCTGGGACTAGCAGCGAGCAGTACTTC
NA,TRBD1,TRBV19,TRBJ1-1,CASSAPPQGQLEAFF,TGTGCCAGTAGTGCTCCCCCCCAGGGACAGTTAGAAGCTTTCTTT
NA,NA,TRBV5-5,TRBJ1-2,CASSFGAAPNYGYTF,TGTGCCAGCAGCTTTGGGGCAGCCCCTAACTATGGCTACACCTTC